The clone carrying this T cell receptor (beta chain) was observed once. V was cut by 0 bases and J by 5 bases, with 14 bases left in between. The V gene's germline CDR1 is SGHKS and CDR2 YYEKEE (reference sequence). There are 15 residues in the CDR3. Original processing notes: The authors estimated nucleated cell counts from reference gene primer amplification. Some clones are missing from TCRdb's copy, which holds only in-frame ones; the method was immunoSEQ multiplex PCR. That table furnishes V, J and clone size, whereas the DNA furnished D and trimming. Here the sample spans 70,000 to 95,000 clones, around four fifths being singletons. These data originate in a study of blood T cell repertoires in COVID-19. Study background: PBMCs, B-cell-depleted T cells, or T cells provided the cDNA or gDNA that made up the material.

The sample comprised peripheral blood. The sequence came from a woman aged 70-85 years with active or convalescent COVID-19. The rearrangement links TRBV5-5 to TRBJ2-5, with D unresolved. This chain's CDR3 is CASSLGPGRWETQYF. DNA for the CDR3: TGTGCCAGCAGCTTGGGGCCGGGTAGGTGGGAGACCCAGTACTTC. Full variable domain (rest looked up from reference TRBV5-5 and TRBJ2-5): DAGVTQSPTHLIKTRGQQVTLRCSPISGHKSVSWYQQVLGQGPQFIFQYYEKEERGRGNFPDRFSARQFPNYSSELNVNALLLGDSALYLCASSLGPGRWETQYFGPGTRLLVL.